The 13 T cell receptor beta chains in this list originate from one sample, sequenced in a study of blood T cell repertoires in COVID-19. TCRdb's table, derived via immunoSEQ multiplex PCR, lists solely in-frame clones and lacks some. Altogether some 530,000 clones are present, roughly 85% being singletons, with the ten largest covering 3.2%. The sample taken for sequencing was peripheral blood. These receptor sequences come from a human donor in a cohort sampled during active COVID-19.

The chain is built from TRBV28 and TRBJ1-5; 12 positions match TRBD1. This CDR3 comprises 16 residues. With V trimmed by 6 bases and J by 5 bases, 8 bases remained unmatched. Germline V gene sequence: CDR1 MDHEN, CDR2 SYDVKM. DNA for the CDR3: TGTGCCAGCAGCCCTACGGGACAGGGGGCGTATCAGCCCCAGCATTTT. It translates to CASSPTGQGAYQPQHF.

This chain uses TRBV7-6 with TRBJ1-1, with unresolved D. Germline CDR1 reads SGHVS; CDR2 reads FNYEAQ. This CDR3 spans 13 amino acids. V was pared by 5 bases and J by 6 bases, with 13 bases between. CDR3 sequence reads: CASSPYLRSEAFF. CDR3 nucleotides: TGTGCCAGCAGCCCCTATTTAAGATCTGAAGCTTTCTTT.

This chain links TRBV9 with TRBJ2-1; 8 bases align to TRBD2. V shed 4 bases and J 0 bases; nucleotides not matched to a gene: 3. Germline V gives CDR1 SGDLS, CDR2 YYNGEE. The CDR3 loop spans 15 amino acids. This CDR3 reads CASSLSGDSYNEQFF. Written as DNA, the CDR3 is TGTGCCAGCAGCCTTAGCGGGGACTCCTACAATGAGCAGTTCTTC.

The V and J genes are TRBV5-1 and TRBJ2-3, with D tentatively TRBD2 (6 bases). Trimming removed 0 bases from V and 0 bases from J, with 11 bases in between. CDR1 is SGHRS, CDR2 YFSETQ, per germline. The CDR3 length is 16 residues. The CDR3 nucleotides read TGCGCCAGCAGCTTGGGATCAGGGACTAGCACAGATACGCAGTATTTT. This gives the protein CASSLGSGTSTDTQYF.

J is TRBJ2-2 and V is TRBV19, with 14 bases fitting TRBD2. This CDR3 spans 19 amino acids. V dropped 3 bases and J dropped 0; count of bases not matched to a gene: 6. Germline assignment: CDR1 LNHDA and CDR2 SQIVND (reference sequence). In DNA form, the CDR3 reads TGTGCCAGTAGTATCCGAGGACTAGCGGGAGGAGCGAACACCGGGGAGCTGTTTTTT. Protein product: CASSIRGLAGGANTGELFF.

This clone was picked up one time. The CDR3 DNA reads as TGTGCCAGCAGCCCCCGGACAGGGGTGAGAGATACGCAGTATTTT. This encodes CASSPRTGVRDTQYF. The chain recombines TRBV9 with TRBJ2-3, with 9 bases aligning to TRBD1. The V and J ends lost 4 bases and 5 bases, in that order; junction bases with no gene match: 8. Germline assignment: CDR1 SGDLS and CDR2 YYNGEE. This CDR3 has 15 residues.

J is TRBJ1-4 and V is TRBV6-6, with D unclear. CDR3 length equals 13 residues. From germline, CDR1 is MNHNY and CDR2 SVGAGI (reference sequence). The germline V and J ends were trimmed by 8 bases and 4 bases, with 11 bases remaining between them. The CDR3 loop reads CASFSQINEKLFF. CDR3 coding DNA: TGTGCCAGCTTCTCACAGATTAATGAAAAACTGTTTTTT.

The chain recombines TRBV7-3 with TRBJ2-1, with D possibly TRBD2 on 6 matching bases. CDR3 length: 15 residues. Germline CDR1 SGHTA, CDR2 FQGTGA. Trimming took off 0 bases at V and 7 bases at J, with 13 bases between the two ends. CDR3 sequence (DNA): TGTGCCAGCAGCTTAACTCGAGAGCGGGTGAATGAGCAGTTCTTC. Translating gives CASSLTRERVNEQFF.

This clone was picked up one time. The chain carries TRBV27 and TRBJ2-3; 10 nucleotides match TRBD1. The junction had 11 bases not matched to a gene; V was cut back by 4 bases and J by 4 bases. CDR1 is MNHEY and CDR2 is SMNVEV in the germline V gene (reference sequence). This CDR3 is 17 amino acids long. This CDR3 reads CASSWGAGTGVPDTQYF. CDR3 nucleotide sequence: TGTGCCAGCAGTTGGGGTGCCGGGACAGGGGTTCCAGATACGCAGTATTTT.

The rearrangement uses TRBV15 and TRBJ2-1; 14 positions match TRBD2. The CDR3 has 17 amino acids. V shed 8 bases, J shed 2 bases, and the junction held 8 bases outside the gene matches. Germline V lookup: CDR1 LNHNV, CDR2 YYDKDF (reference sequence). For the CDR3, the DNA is TGTGCCACCGGGGGGACTAGCGGGAGCAAACCCTACAATGAGCAGTTCTTC. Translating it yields CATGGTSGSKPYNEQFF.

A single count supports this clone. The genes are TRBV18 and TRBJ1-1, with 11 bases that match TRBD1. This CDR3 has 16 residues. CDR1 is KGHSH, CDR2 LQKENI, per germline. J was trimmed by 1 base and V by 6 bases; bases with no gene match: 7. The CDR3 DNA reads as TGTGCCAGCTCCCACGGACAGGGGGCTCCGAACACTGAAGCTTTCTTT. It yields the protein CASSHGQGAPNTEAFF.

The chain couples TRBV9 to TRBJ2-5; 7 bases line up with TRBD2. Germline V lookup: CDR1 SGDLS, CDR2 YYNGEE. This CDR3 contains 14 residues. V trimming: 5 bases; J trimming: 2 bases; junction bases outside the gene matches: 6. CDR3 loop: CASSMGLNQETQYF. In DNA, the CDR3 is TGTGCCAGCAGTATGGGACTAAATCAAGAGACCCAGTACTTC.

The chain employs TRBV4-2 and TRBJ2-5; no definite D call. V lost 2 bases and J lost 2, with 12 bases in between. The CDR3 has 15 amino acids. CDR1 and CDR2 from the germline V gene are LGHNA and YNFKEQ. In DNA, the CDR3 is TGTGCCAGCAGCCAAAGCCTGCAATATCAAGAGACCCAGTACTTC. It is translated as CASSQSLQYQETQYF.